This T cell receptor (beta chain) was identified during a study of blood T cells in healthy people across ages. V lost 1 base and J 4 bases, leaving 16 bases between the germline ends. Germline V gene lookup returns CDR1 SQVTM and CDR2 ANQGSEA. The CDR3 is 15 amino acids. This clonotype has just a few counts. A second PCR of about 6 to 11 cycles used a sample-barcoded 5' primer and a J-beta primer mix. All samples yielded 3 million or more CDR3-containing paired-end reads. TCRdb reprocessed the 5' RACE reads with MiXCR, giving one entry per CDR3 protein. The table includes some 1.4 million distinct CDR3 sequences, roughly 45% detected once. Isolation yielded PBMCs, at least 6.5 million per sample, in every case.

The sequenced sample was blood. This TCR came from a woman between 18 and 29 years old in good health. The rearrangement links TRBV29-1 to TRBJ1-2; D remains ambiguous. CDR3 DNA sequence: TGCAGCGTTGAAGTACCGGGCCATTACCCCTATGGCTACACCTTC. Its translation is CSVEVPGHYPYGYTF.